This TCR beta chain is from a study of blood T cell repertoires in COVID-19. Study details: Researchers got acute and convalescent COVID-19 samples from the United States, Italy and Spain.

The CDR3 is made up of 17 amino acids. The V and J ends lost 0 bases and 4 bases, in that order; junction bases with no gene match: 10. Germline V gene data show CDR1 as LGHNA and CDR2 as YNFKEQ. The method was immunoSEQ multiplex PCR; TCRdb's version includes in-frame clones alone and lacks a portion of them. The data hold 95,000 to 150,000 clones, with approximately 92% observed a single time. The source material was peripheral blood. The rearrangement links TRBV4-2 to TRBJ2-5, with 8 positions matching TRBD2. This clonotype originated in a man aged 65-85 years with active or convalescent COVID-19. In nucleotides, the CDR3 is TGTGCCAGCAGCCAAGATGATCGGCGGGAGGAGGCAGAGACCCAGTACTTC. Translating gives CASSQDDRREEAETQYF.